Here is one T cell receptor beta chain with its context. The antigen remains unidentified. These data are taken from a study of T cell responses to AZD1222 COVID-19 vaccine. Study-level findings and limits: The breadth and depth of Spike-specific TCRs increased once two AZD1222 doses had been given.

Profiling relied on immunoSEQ multiplex PCR, and the TCRdb table lists in-frame clones only, not all of them. Seen here are 80,000 or so clones, 90% to 95% observed once, and the top ten hold 4.5%. The CDR3 runs to 15 residues. Germline CDR1 is SGHVS and CDR2 is FQNEAQ. V gave up 3 bases and J gave up 5 bases, with 16 bases separating them. This clonotype originated in an adult in good health. The sequenced sample was peripheral blood, obtained on day 0 of MenACWY control vaccination. This rearrangement joins TRBV7-8 to TRBJ2-5; no definite D call. CDR3 sequence reads: CASSLAGPPAETQYF. CDR3 sequence (DNA): TGTGCCAGCAGCTTGGCCGGGCCGCCGGCCGAGACCCAGTACTTC.